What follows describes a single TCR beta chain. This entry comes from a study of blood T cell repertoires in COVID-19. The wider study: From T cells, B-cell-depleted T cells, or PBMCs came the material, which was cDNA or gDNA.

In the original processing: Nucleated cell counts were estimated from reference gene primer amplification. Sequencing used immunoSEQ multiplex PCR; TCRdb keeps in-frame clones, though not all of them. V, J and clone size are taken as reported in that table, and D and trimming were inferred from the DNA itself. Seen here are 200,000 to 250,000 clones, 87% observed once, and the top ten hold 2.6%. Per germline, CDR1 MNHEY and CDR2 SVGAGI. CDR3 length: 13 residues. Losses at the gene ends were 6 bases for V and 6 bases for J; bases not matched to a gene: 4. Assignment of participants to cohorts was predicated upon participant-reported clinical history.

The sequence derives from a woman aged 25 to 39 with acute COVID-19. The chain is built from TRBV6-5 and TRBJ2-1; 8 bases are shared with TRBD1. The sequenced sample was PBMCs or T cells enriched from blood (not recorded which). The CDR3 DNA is TGTGCCAGCAGCAGGGGGCGAGGCAATGAGCAGTTCTTC. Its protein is CASSRGRGNEQFF.